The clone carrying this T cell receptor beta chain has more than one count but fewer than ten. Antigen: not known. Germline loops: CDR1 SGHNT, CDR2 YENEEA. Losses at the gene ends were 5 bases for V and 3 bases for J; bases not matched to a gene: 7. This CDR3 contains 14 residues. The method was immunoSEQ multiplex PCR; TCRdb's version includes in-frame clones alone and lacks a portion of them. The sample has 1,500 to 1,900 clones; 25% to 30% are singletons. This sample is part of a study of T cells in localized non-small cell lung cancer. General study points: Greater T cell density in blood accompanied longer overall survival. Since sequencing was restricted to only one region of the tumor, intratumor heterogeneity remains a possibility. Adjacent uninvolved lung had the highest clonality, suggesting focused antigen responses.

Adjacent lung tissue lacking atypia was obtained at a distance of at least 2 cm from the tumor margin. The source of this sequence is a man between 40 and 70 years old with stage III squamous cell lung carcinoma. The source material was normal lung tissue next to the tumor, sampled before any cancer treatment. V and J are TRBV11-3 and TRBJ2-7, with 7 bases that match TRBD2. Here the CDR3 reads CASSQGLVNYEQYF. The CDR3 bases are TGTGCCAGCAGCCAAGGACTAGTCAACTACGAGCAGTACTTC.